One sample yielded the 2 T cell receptor beta chains listed below, sequenced in a study of blood T cell repertoires in COVID-19 (dated by TCRdb to the early 2020s). Preparation of the library involved the immunoSEQ multiplex PCR assay. TCRdb took over this immuneACCESS table, retaining in-frame rearrangements with V and J assigned. Such tables are incomplete; in checked studies, under half of the missing clones stem from an unresolved V gene, and the remainder is unexplained. Within this sample are around 150,000 clones, with 75% to 80% of them counted one time only. The ten largest clones add up to more than 11% of the sample. The sample was peripheral blood. The receptors derive from a woman older than 75 with acute or convalescent COVID-19.

V usage is TRBV9 and J usage is TRBJ2-7; 11 nucleotides agree with TRBD2. Germline V gene lookup returns CDR1 SGDLS and CDR2 YYNGEE. The CDR3 consists of 15 residues. The V gene end was trimmed by 3 bases and the J gene end by 1 base; junction bases not matched to a gene: 3. In DNA form, the CDR3 reads TGTGCCAGCAGCGCAACTAGCGGGAGTTCCTACGAGCAGTACTTC. It specifies CASSATSGSSYEQYF.

This rearrangement joins TRBV5-4 to TRBJ2-6; a possible D gene is TRBD1 (5 bases). Between the trimmed V and J ends, which lost 6 bases and 0 bases, there was a span of 16 bases. Germline loops: CDR1 SGHNT, CDR2 YYREEE (reference sequence). This CDR3 contains 17 residues. For the CDR3, the DNA is TGTGCCAGCACCAGACAGATTATAAACTCTGGGGCCAACGTCCTGACTTTC. Translated: CASTRQIINSGANVLTF. Drawing the rest from reference TRBV5-4 and TRBJ2-6, the complete variable domain is ETGVTQSPTHLIKTRGQQVTLRCSSQSGHNTVSWYQQALGQGPQFIFQYYREEENGRGNFPPRFSGLQFPNYSSELNVNALELDDSALYLCASTRQIINSGANVLTFGAGSRLTVL.